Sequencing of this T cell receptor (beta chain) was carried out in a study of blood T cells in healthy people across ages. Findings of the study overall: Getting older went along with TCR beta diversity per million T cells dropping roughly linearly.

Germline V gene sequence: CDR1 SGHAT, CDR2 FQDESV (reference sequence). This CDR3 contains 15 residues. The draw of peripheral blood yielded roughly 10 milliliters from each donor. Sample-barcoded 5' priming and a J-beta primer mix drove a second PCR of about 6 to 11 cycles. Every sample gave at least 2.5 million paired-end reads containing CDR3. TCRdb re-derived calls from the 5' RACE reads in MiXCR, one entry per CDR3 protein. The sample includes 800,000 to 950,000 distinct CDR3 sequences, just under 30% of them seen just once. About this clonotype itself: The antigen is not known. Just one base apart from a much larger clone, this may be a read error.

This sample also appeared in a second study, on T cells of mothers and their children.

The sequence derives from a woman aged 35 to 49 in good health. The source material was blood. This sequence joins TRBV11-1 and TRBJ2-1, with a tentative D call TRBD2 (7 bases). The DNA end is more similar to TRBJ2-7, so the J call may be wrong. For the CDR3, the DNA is TGTGCCAGCAGCAAGGGGGGGAGCTCCTACAATGAGCAGTACTTC. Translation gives CASSKGGSSYNEQYF.